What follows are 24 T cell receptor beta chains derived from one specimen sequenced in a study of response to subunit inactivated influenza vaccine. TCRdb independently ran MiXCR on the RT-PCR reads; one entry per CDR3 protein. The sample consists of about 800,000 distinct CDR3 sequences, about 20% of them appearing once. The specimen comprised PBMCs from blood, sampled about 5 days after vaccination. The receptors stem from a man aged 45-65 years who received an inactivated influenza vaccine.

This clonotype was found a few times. CDR3 DNA sequence: TGCAGTGCTAGCAACGACTCTGCGGGATCCTACAATGAGCAGTTCTTC. It encodes CSASNDSAGSYNEQFF. The chain links TRBV20-1 to TRBJ2-1, with a tentative D call TRBD2 (6 bases). V dropped 3 bases and J dropped 1 base, with 16 bases sitting between them. Germline CDR1 is DFQATT and CDR2 is SNEGSKA (reference sequence). This CDR3 contains 16 residues.

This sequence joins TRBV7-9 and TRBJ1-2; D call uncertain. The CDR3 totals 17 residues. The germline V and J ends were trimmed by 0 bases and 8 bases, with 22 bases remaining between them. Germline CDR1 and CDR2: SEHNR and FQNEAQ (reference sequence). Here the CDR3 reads CASSLANRRSMFGGYTF. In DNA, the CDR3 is TGTGCCAGCAGCTTAGCAAATAGAAGGAGTATGTTTGGGGGCTACACCTTC.

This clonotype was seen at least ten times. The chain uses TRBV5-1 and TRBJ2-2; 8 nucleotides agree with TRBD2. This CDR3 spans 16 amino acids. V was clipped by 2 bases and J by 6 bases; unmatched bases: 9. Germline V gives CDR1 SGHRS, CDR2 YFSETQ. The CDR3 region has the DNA TGCGCCAGCAGCTTCGCAGGCCGGACTAGCTCCGGGGAGCTGTTTTTT. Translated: CASSFAGRTSSGELFF.

The CDR3 DNA sequence: TGTGCCAGCAGTTTCTGGACGAACAATGAAAAACTGTTTTTT. It yields the protein CASSFWTNNEKLFF. The V gene is TRBV28, the J gene TRBJ1-4; D is ambiguous. V was trimmed by 3 bases and J by 5 bases, leaving 10 bases between them. This CDR3 region has 14 residues. CDR1 and CDR2 (germline): MDHEN, SYDVKM. The full variable domain, rest sourced from reference TRBV28 and TRBJ1-4, is DVKVTQSSRYLVKRTGEKVFLECVQDMDHENMFWYRQDPGLGLRLIYFSYDVKMKEKGDIPEGYSVSREKKERFSLILESASTNQTSMYLCASSFWTNNEKLFFGSGTQLSVL.

This CDR3 is CSVEDPGQGSSLEETQYF. DNA of the CDR3: TGCAGCGTTGAAGATCCCGGACAGGGAAGTTCACTAGAAGAGACCCAGTACTTC. V gene TRBV29-1 combines with J gene TRBJ2-5, with 8 nucleotides matching TRBD1. The germline V gene has CDR1 SQVTM and CDR2 ANQGSEA. J gave up 3 bases and V 0 bases, and 15 bases lay outside the gene matches. The CDR3 length is 18 residues. The full variable domain, completed using reference TRBV29-1 and TRBJ2-5, is SAVISQKPSRDICQRGTSLTIQCQVDSQVTMMFWYRQQPGQSLTLIATANQGSEATYESGFVIDKFPISRPNLTFSTLTVSNMSPEDSSIYLCSVEDPGQGSSLEETQYFGPGTRLLVL.

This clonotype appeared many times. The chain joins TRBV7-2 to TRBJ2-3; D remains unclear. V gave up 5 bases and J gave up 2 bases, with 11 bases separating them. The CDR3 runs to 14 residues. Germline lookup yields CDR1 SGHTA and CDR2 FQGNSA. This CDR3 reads CASSLGPFTDTQYF. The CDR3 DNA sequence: TGTGCCAGCAGCCTGGGCCCCTTCACAGATACGCAGTATTTT.

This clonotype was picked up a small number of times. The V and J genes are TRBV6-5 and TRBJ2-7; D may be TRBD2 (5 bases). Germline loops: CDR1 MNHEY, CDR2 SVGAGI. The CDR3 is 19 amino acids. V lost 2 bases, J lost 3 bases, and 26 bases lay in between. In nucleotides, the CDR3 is TGTGCCAGCAGTTACATTTCTACCAACCTCGGGGTACGTCTCTACGAGCAGTACTTC. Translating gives CASSYISTNLGVRLYEQYF.

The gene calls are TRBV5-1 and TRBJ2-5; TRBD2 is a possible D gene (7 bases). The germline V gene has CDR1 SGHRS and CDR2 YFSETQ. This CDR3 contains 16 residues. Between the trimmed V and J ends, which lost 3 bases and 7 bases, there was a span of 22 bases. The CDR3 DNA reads TGCGCCAGCAGCTCGGACTGGCGGGGGCTAGAAAGGACCCAGTACTTC. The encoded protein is CASSSDWRGLERTQYF.

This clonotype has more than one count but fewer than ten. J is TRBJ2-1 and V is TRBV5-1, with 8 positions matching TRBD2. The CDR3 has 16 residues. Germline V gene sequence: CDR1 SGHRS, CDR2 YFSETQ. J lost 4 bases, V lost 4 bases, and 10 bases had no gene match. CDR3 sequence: CASSAFRGGLYNEQFF. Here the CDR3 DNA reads TGCGCCAGCAGCGCCTTCCGGGGGGGCCTTTACAATGAGCAGTTCTTC.

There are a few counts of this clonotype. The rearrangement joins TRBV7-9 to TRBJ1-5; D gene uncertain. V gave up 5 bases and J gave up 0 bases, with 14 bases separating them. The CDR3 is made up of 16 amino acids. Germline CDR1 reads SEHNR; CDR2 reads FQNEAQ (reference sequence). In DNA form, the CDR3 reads TGTGCCAGCAGCCGCTCATATGAGAATAGCAATCAGCCCCAGCATTTT. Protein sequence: CASSRSYENSNQPQHF.

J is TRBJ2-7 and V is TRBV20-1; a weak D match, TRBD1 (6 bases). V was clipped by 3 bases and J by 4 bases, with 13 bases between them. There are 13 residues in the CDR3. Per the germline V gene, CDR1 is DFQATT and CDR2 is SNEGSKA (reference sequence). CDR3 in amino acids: CSASGTRIYEQYF. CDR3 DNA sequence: TGCAGTGCTAGCGGGACACGGATTTACGAGCAGTACTTC.

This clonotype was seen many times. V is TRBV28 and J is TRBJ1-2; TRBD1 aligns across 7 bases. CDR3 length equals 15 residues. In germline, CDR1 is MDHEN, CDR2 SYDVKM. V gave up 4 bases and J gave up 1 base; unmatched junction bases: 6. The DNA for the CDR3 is TGTGCCAGCAGTTCCTCCAGGGGGATTAACTATGGCTACACCTTC. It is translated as CASSSSRGINYGYTF.

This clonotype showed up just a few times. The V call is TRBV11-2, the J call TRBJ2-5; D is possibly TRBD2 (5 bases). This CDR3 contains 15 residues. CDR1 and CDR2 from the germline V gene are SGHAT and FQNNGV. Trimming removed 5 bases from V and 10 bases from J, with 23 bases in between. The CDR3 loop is CASSQYGVGNGDQYF. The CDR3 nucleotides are TGTGCCAGCAGCCAGTACGGGGTTGGGAACGGGGACCAGTACTTC.

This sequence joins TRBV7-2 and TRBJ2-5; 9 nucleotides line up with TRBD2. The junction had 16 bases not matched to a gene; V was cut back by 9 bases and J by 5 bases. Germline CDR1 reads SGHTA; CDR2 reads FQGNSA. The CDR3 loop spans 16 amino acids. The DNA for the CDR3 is TGTGCCAGTGCTTCGGGGGGGCTAGCGGGGACGGAGACCCAGTACTTC. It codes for CASASGGLAGTETQYF.

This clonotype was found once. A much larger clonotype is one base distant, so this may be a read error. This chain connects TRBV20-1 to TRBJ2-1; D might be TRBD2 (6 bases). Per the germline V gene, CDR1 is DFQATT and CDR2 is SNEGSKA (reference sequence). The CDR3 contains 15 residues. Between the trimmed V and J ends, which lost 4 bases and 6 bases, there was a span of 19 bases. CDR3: CSAIPLVGGFNEQFF. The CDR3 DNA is TGCAGTGCTATCCCGCTAGTGGGAGGATTCAATGAGCAGTTCTTC.

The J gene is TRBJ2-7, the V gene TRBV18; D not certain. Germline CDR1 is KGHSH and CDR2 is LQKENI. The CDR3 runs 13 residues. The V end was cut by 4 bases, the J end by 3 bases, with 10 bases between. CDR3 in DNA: TGTGCCAGCTCACGGGCCTCCGGCTACGAGCAGTACTTC. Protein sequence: CASSRASGYEQYF.

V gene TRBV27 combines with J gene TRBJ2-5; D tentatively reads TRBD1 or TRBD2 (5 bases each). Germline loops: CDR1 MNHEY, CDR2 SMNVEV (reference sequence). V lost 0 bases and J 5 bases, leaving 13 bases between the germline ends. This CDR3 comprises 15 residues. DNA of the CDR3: TGTGCCAGCAGTTTATCTGGGGGTCCATGGGAGACCCAGTACTTC. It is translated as CASSLSGGPWETQYF.

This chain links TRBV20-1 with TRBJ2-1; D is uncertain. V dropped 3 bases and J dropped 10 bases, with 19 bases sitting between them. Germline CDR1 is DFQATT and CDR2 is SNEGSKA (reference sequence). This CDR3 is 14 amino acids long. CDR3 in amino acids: CSASSDSPLDEQFF. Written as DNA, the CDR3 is TGCAGTGCTAGTTCCGATTCTCCCCTTGACGAGCAGTTCTTC.

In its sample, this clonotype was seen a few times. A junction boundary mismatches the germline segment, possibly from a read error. The CDR3 loop is CATTRGGVLQETQYF. The CDR3 nucleotides read TGTGCCACCACCAGAGGCGGGGTCCTACAAGAGACCCAGTACTTC. V is TRBV15 and J is TRBJ2-5; possibly TRBD2 for D (6 bases). The CDR3 spans 15 residues. Looked up from germline, CDR1 is LNHNV and CDR2 is YYDKDF (reference sequence).

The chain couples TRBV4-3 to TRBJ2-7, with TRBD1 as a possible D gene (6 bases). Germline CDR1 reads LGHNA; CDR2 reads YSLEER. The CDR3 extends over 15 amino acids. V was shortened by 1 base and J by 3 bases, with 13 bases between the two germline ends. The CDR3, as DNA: TGCGCCAGCAGCCAAGTTGGGGGCCTAGGCTACGAGCAGTACTTC. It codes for CASSQVGGLGYEQYF.

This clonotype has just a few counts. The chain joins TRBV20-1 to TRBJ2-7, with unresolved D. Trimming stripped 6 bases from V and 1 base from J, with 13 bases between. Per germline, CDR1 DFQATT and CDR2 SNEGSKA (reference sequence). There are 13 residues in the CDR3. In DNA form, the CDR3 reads TGCAGTGCAACGCGTATAGGGTCCTACGAGCAGTACTTC. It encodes CSATRIGSYEQYF.

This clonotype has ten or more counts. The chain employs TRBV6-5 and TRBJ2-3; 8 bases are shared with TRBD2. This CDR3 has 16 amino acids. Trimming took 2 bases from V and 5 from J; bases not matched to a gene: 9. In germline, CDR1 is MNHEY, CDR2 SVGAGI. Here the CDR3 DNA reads TGTGCCAGCAGTTACGGGGCTAGCGGGTCTGAAGATACGCAGTATTTT. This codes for CASSYGASGSEDTQYF.

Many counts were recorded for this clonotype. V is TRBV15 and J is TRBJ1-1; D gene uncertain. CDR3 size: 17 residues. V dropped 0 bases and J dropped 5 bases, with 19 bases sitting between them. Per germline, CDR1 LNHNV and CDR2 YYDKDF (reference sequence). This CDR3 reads CATSRDPKVFSGTEAFF. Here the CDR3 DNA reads TGTGCCACCAGCAGAGATCCCAAGGTGTTCTCGGGGACTGAAGCTTTCTTT.

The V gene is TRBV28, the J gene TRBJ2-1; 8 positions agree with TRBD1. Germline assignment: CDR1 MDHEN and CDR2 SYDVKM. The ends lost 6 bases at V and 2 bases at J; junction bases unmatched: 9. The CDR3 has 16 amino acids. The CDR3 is CASRPDRGRTYNEQFF. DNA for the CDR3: TGTGCCAGCAGGCCAGACAGGGGCCGCACCTACAATGAGCAGTTCTTC.